This T cell receptor (beta chain) was recovered during a study of CD8 T cells in Susac syndrome. RNA amounts of about 0.45 to 1 ug underwent reverse transcription with random hexamers. Via MiXCR, TCRdb re-called the immunoSEQ multiplex PCR reads, giving one row per CDR3 protein. The sample carries roughly 200,000 distinct CDR3 sequences, approximately 95% recorded once. Relapsing-remitting disease, either stable or active, was present in the multiple sclerosis controls, who were treatment-naive patients. Trimming stripped 1 base from V and 2 bases from J, with 12 bases between. This CDR3 comprises 15 residues. Germline V gene lookup returns CDR1 DFQATT and CDR2 SNEGSKA (reference sequence).

Specimen: CD4+ T cells from PBMCs. The receptor comes from a human donor with multiple sclerosis. This sequence joins TRBV20-1 and TRBJ2-1; maybe TRBD1 (6 bases). CDR3 in amino acids: CSARATGPTYNEQFF. The CDR3, as DNA: TGCAGTGCTAGAGCAACAGGGCCTACCTACAATGAGCAGTTCTTC.